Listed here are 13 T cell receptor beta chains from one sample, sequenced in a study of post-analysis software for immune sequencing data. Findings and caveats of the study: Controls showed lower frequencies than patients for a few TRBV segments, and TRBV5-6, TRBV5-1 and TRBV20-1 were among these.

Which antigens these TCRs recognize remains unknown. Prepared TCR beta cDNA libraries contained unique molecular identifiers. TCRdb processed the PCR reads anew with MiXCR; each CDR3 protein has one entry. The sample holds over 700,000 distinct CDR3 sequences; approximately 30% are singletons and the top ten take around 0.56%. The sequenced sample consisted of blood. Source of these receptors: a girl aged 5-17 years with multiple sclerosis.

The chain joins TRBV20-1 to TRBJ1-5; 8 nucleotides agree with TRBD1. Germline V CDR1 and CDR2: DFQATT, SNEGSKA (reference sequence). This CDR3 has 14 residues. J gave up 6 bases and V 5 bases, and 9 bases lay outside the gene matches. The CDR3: CSAWTGYGTQPQHF. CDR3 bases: TGCAGTGCTTGGACAGGGTATGGCACTCAGCCCCAGCATTTT.

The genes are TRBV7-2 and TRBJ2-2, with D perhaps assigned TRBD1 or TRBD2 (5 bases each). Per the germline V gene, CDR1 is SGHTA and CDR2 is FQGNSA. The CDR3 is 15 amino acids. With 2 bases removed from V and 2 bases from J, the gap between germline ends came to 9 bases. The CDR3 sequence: CASSLWDPNTGELFF. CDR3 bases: TGTGCCAGCAGCTTATGGGACCCTAACACCGGGGAGCTGTTTTTT. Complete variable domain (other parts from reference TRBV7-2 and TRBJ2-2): GAGVSQSPSNKVTEKGKDVELRCDPISGHTALYWYRQSLGQGLEFLIYFQGNSAPDKSGLPSDRFSAERTGGSVSTLTIQRTQQEDSAVYLCASSLWDPNTGELFFGEGSRLTVL.

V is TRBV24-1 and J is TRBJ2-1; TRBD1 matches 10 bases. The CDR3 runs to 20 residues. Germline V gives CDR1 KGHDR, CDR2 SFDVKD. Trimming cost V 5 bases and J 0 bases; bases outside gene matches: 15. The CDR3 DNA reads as TGTGCCACCAGTGGTAACCGGGACAGGGGACGATTTAGCTCCTACAATGAGCAGTTCTTC. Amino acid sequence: CATSGNRDRGRFSSYNEQFF.

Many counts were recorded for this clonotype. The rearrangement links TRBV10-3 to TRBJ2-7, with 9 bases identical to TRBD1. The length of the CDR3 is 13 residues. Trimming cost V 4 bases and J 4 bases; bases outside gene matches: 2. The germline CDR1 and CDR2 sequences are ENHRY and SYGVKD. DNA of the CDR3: TGTGCCATCAGTGGGGGACAGGGATACGAGCAGTACTTC. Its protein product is CAISGGQGYEQYF.

CDR3 region: CASSPARAGGYQETQYF. The CDR3 nucleotides are TGCGCCAGCAGCCCCGCGAGAGCGGGGGGGTACCAAGAGACCCAGTACTTC. The rearrangement uses TRBV5-1 and TRBJ2-5; 10 bases match TRBD2. The CDR3 loop spans 17 amino acids. Germline-derived CDR1 and CDR2 are SGHRS and YFSETQ. V lost 4 bases, J lost 0 bases, and 9 bases stayed unmatched. The whole variable domain, remainder taken from reference TRBV5-1 and TRBJ2-5, is KAGVTQTPRYLIKTRGQQVTLSCSPISGHRSVSWYQQTPGQGLQFLFEYFSETQRNKGNFPGRFSGRQFSNSRSEMNVSTLELGDSALYLCASSPARAGGYQETQYFGPGTRLLVL.

The CDR3 region is CASSQDLLAGVKETQYF. The CDR3 DNA reads TGTGCCAGCAGCCAAGATCTACTAGCGGGAGTCAAAGAGACCCAGTACTTC. The genes are TRBV3-1 and TRBJ2-5; 11 nucleotides line up with TRBD2. Unmatched junction bases numbered 6, after V lost 0 bases and J lost 3 bases. CDR3 size: 17 residues. Germline-derived CDR1 and CDR2 are LGHDT and YNNKEL (reference sequence).

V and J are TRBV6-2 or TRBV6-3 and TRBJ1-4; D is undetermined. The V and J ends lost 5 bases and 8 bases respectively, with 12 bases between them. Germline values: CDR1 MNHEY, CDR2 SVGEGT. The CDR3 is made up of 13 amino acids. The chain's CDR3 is CASSPRVREKLFF. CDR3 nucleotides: TGTGCCAGCAGTCCGCGGGTACGGGAAAAACTGTTTTTT.

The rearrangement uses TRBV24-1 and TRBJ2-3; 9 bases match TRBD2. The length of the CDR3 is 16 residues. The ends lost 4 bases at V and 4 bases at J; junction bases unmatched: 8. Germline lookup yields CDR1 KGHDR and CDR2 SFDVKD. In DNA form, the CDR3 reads TGTGCCACCAGTGAAGACATAGCGGGAGCGGCAGATACGCAGTATTTT. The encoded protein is CATSEDIAGAADTQYF.

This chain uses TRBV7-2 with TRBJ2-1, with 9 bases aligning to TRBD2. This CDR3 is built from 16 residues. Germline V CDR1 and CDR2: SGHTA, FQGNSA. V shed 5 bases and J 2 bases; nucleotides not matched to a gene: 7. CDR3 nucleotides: TGTGCCAGCAGCGTTAGCGGGAGCGGCCCCTACAATGAGCAGTTCTTC. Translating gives CASSVSGSGPYNEQFF. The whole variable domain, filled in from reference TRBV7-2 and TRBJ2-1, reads GAGVSQSPSNKVTEKGKDVELRCDPISGHTALYWYRQSLGQGLEFLIYFQGNSAPDKSGLPSDRFSAERTGGSVSTLTIQRTQQEDSAVYLCASSVSGSGPYNEQFFGPGTRLTVL.

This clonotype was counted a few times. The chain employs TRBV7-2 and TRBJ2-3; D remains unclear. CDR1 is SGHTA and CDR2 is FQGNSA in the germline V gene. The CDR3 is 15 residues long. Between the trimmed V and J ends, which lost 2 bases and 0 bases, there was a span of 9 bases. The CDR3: CASSLMGASTDTQYF. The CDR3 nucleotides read TGTGCCAGCAGCTTAATGGGTGCTAGCACAGATACGCAGTATTTT.

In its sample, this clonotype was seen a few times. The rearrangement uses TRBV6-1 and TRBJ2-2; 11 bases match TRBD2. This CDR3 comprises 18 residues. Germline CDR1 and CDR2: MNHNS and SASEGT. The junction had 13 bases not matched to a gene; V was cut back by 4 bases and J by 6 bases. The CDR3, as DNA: TGTGCCAGCAGTGGATTCCGACTAGCGGGGCGCTATGCCGGGGAGCTGTTTTTT. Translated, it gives CASSGFRLAGRYAGELFF.

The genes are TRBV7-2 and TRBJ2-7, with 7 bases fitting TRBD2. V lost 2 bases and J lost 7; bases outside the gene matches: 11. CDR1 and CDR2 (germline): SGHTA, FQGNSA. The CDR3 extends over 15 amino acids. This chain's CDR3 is CASSLQGLAAKEQYF. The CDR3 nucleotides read TGTGCCAGCAGCTTACAGGGCCTAGCGGCCAAGGAGCAGTACTTC.

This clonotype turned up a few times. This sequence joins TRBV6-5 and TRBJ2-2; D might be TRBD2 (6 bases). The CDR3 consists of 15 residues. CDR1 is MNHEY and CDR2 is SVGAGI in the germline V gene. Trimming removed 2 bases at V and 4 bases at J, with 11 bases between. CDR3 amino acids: CASSYASALTGELFF. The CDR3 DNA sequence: TGTGCCAGCAGTTACGCTAGCGCCCTCACCGGGGAGCTGTTTTTT.